These T cell receptor beta chains were read from a single sample in a study of radiation and T cells in renal cell carcinoma. The table came from immunoSEQ multiplex PCR; TCRdb's copy has only in-frame clones and leaves some out. The table lists about 86,000 clones, approximately 86% of them singletons, with 9.4% in the top ten. Sequences were derived from blood, sampled from a patient whose treatment included radiotherapy and nephrectomy. These receptors all come from a man aged 45 to 65 with renal cell carcinoma. The CDR3 runs from the conserved cysteine through the conserved F or W. Each record gives: clone size, J gene, D gene, V gene, CDR3 DNA, CDR3 protein. D genes are given only for firm matches. The size of a clone is reported for some rows only, either as once, few or many, or as a class for expanded clones.

few TRBJ1-1 NA TRBV7-3 TGTGCCAGCAGCTCGCAGGGGAACACTGAAGCTTTCTTT CASSSQGNTEAFF
NA TRBJ2-5 NA TRBV6-6 TGTGCCAGCAGTTACGCAGAAGCCAGGCCGGAGACCCAGTACTTC CASSYAEARPETQYF
NA TRBJ1-1 NA TRBV19 TGTGCCAGTAGTCCCGACTCTCTGCCCCGCCTCGCTCGAGCTTTCTTT CASSPDSLPRLARAFF
NA TRBJ2-3 NA TRBV14 TGTGCCAGCAGCCCCACAAAGGGTAGAATCGCGCAGTATTTT CASSPTKGRIAQYF
NA TRBJ2-7 TRBD2 TRBV18 TGTGCCAGCTCACCACGGGAAGCGGGAGCCCTCTACGAGCAGTACTTC CASSPREAGALYEQYF
NA TRBJ2-3 NA TRBV13 TGTGCCAGCAGCTTAGGCCGCTGGGAAGATACGCAGTATTTT CASSLGRWEDTQYF
NA TRBJ2-7 TRBD1 TRBV5-3 TGTGCCAGAAGCTTGATTGGGGGACAGGGGCCAGTCGACGGTCCGACTAATTTCTACGAGCAGTACTTC CARSLIGGQGPVDGPTNFYEQYF
NA TRBJ2-5 NA TRBV4-1 TGCGCCAGCAGCCAAGGATCAGGGGTGGAGACCCAGTACTTC CASSQGSGVETQYF
few TRBJ1-1 NA TRBV20-1 TGCAGTGCCGGTGGGCTGGCTGAAGCTTTCTTT CSAGGLAEAFF
few TRBJ1-1 NA TRBV7-9 TGTGCCAGCAGCCGAGCGACGAGCGGGATGGGCACTGAAGCTTTCTTT CASSRATSGMGTEAFF
NA TRBJ1-1 NA TRBV6-1 TGTGCCAGCAGTGTGTCTTTAGGGAGCCTAGCTGAAGCTTTCTTT CASSVSLGSLAEAFF
NA TRBJ1-2 TRBD1 TRBV2 TGTGCCAGCACAGCTGGGACAGAGTTCTATGGCTACACCTTC CASTAGTEFYGYTF
NA TRBJ1-2 NA TRBV6-1 TGTGCCAGCAGTGAATCTCCGGGACGGAGCTATGGCTACACCTTC CASSESPGRSYGYTF
NA TRBJ1-2 TRBD1 TRBV4-1 TGCGCCAGCAGCCAACAGGGGGTCGCCTATGGCTACACCTTC CASSQQGVAYGYTF
few TRBJ2-2 TRBD1 TRBV28 TGTGCCAGCAAGGGACAGGGAATGTTTTTT CASKGQGMFF
once TRBJ2-7 NA TRBV4-3 TGCGCCAGCAGCCAATCCCCCTCCTACGAGCAGTACTTC CASSQSPSYEQYF
NA TRBJ2-7 TRBD1 TRBV28 TGTGCCAGCACTTCCATTATGAGGGGGACAGGAGGGCGGCAGTACTTC CASTSIMRGTGGRQYF
NA TRBJ2-1 NA TRBV4-3 TGCGCCAGCAGCCAAATTCAGAGCTCCTACAATGAGCAGTTCTTC CASSQIQSSYNEQFF
NA TRBJ1-2 NA TRBV28 TGTGCCAGCAGTTCCGCCGGAGATAACTATGGCTACACCTTC CASSSAGDNYGYTF
few TRBJ1-1 NA TRBV9 TGTGCCAGCAGCGTAGCTCCCGGGAACACTGAAGCTTTCTTT CASSVAPGNTEAFF
once TRBJ2-2 NA TRBV5-4 TGTGCCAGCAGCTACTTAGCCGGGGAGCTGTTTTTT CASSYLAGELFF
NA TRBJ2-1 NA TRBV5-1 TGCGCCAGCAGCTCCAAAGAGGACACCGGGACCCACAATGAGCAGTTCTTC CASSSKEDTGTHNEQFF
NA TRBJ2-3 NA TRBV19 TGTGCCAGTAGTACAGGGTTGGCGGATACGCAGTATTTT CASSTGLADTQYF
NA TRBJ2-7 TRBD2 TRBV7-9 TGTGCCAGCAGCCCGACTAGCGGGAGGTACGAGCAGTACTTC CASSPTSGRYEQYF
NA TRBJ2-2 NA TRBV9 TGTGCCAGCAGCGGAGGGCAGCCGAACACCGGGGAGCTGTTTTTT CASSGGQPNTGELFF
once TRBJ2-6 NA TRBV9 TGTGCCAGCAGCCCGATATTCTCTGGGGCCAACGTCCTGACTTTC CASSPIFSGANVLTF
NA TRBJ2-7 NA TRBV19 TGTGCCAGTACACGAGCCGGGACCGGTTACGAGCAGTACTTC CASTRAGTGYEQYF
once TRBJ1-5 NA TRBV2 TGTGCCAGCAGCGAGGGGTTACGGCAGCCCCAGCATTTT CASSEGLRQPQHF
NA TRBJ2-2 NA TRBV18 TGTGCCAGCTCACCACGAGCGACAGGGAACACCGGGGAGCTGTTTTTT CASSPRATGNTGELFF
NA TRBJ1-1 NA TRBV5-1 TGCGCCAGCAGCTTGCTTGCAGGGAACACTGAAGCTTTCTTT CASSLLAGNTEAFF
NA TRBJ2-3 NA TRBV7-2 TGTGCCAGCAGCTTGACAGATACGCAGTATTTT CASSLTDTQYF
NA TRBJ1-4 TRBD1 TRBV6-1 TGTGCCAGCAGCGACAGGGGTCGGGCTAATGAAAAACTGTTTTTT CASSDRGRANEKLFF
NA TRBJ1-5 NA TRBV30 TGTGCCTGGAGTGTTACGGGTGTTTGGAATCAGCCCCAGCATTTT CAWSVTGVWNQPQHF
few TRBJ2-5 NA TRBV5-1 TGCGCCAGCAGCTTTCGGGGGCGAGAGACCCAGTACTTC CASSFRGRETQYF
NA TRBJ1-1 NA TRBV7-2 TGTGCCAGCAGCTTATTCGACGACACTGAAGCTTTCTTT CASSLFDDTEAFF
NA TRBJ2-7 TRBD2 TRBV4-1 TGCGCCAGCAGCCAAGATCGAAGGTTTGGGGCGGGGGGCAACTCCTACGAGCAGTACTTC CASSQDRRFGAGGNSYEQYF
NA TRBJ2-1 NA TRBV7-5 TGTGCCAGAAGCTGGAGGGGGGGAAGTTCGAGGAATGAGCAGTTCTTC CARSWRGGSSRNEQFF
NA TRBJ1-4 NA TRBV5-1 TGCGCCAGCAGCCCAGGGACTGAGAATGAAAAACTGTTTTTT CASSPGTENEKLFF
NA TRBJ2-2 NA TRBV19 TGTGCCAGTAGGTTGAGTCAAACGAACACCGGGGAGCTGTTTTTT CASRLSQTNTGELFF
NA TRBJ2-3 TRBD2 TRBV27 TGTGCCAGCCACTCCCCCGGGGGGAGCACAGATACGCAGTATTTT CASHSPGGSTDTQYF
NA TRBJ2-5 TRBD2 TRBV7-2 TGTGCCAGCAGCTTAGGGGCCGGGACTAGCCGATGGGAGACCCAGTACTTC CASSLGAGTSRWETQYF
NA TRBJ2-7 NA TRBV5-1 TGCGCCAGCAGCTTGGAGTATGGCGAGCAGTACTTC CASSLEYGEQYF
NA TRBJ1-4 NA TRBV30 TGTGCCTGGAGAGTCTGGGGGTCAACTAATGAAAAACTGTTTTTT CAWRVWGSTNEKLFF
NA TRBJ2-5 TRBD2 TRBV2 TGTGCCAGCAGTGGACTAGCGGGGGGGCCGGGCCAAGAGACCCAGTACTTC CASSGLAGGPGQETQYF
few TRBJ2-7 NA TRBV11-3 TGTGCCAGCAGCTTAGATGGGACTTCCTACGAGCAGTACTTC CASSLDGTSYEQYF
NA TRBJ2-1 TRBD2 TRBV5-1 TGCGCCAGCGCGGGGGGGCGAGATGAGCAGTTCTTC CASAGGRDEQFF
NA TRBJ1-3 TRBD1 TRBV5-1 TGCGCCAGCAGCCAAGGGACAGCGAGCTCTGGAAACACCATATATTTT CASSQGTASSGNTIYF
NA TRBJ2-1 TRBD2 TRBV9 TGTGCCAGCAGCCCGACCGGGACTAGCGGGGGGGAGGAGCAGTTCTTC CASSPTGTSGGEEQFF
NA TRBJ2-1 NA TRBV7-9 TGTGCCAGCCAGCCTTGGGGCCAAGAGGATGAGCAGTTCTTC CASQPWGQEDEQFF
NA TRBJ1-5 NA TRBV18 TGTGCCAGCTCACCACCAGGGGGTGATCAGCCCCAGCATTTT CASSPPGGDQPQHF